The subject of this entry is one TCR beta chain. Its antigen is not known. CDR1 is MNHEY and CDR2 is SMNVEV in the germline V gene (reference sequence). With 5 bases clipped from V and 1 base from J, the junction kept 3 bases outside the gene matches. The length of the CDR3 is 14 residues. This sample is drawn from a study of radiation and T cells in renal cell carcinoma. Study summary: Nephrectomy followed 15 Gy stereotactic body radiation by 4 weeks. Notes on the study in general: From baseline, blood top tumor clonotypes peaked at 2 weeks post-radiation.

Sequencing used immunoSEQ multiplex PCR; TCRdb keeps in-frame clones, though not all of them. The top ten hold almost 6% of the sample, which has some 72,000 clones, around 80% seen once. As for time point: blood 2 weeks post-SBRT. Treatment reported: 15 Gy SBRT to primary tumor, nephrectomy 4 weeks later. After SBRT, blood was collected at 2 and 4 weeks, plus baseline. This renal cell carcinoma was of the clear cell type. The sequencing used blood, collected from a patient whose treatment included radiotherapy and nephrectomy. This clonotype was sampled from a man aged 60 to 75 with renal cell carcinoma. V and J are TRBV27 and TRBJ2-7; 9 nucleotides agree with TRBD1. CDR3 in amino acids: CASSGTGNSYEQYF. In nucleotides, the CDR3 is TGTGCCAGCAGTGGGACAGGGAATTCCTACGAGCAGTACTTC.